This T cell receptor (beta chain) was identified during a study of human T cells and chemical hapten exposure. Study background: Variability of per-sample TCR yields stemmed mainly from small differences in pooled library volume. The study, taken as a whole, reports: With regard to DPC sensitization, TCRs above 1 in 1000 frequency did not change.

Noted time point: healthy volunteer bleed at 6 weeks. Whole blood, unfractionated, served as the material for total RNA extraction. As regards this clonotype: The antigen is not known.

As the library was built, unique molecular identifiers were attached to individual cDNA molecules. TCRdb called the RACE reads again in MiXCR, with one record for every CDR3 protein. The sample carries more than 60,000 distinct CDR3 sequences, 8.6% recorded once. This receptor was taken from a male donor in good health. Some clones in this sample may be carry-over from other donors' samples. The sequencing sample was made of whole blood.

The chain's CDR3 is CASSLGGLATYEQYF. The CDR3 nucleotides read TGTGCCAGCAGCTTGGGGGGACTAGCAACCTACGAGCAGTACTTC. The chain has TRBV5-4 and TRBJ2-7; 9 nucleotides line up with TRBD2. The V gene end was trimmed by 0 bases and the J gene end by 2 bases; junction bases not matched to a gene: 3. Germline lookup yields CDR1 SGHNT and CDR2 YYREEE (reference sequence). CDR3 length: 15 amino acids.